This T cell receptor (beta chain) was sequenced for a study of response to subunit inactivated influenza vaccine. Germline V gene data show CDR1 as LNHNV and CDR2 as YYDKDF (reference sequence). Trimming at V came to 1 base and at J to 4 bases, leaving 9 bases not matched to a gene. The CDR3 runs 16 residues. TCRdb reprocessed the RT-PCR reads via MiXCR and lists one record per CDR3 protein. The sample lists hundreds of thousands of distinct CDR3 sequences; approximately 10% were seen once. This sample was also put to use in a study of T cells expressing NK-cell markers. From that paper: In generating TCR beta cDNA, 5'RACE template switching with UMIs was used. Specificity for HCMV among expanded NKG2C+ T cell clones was not established.

This receptor was taken from a man aged 45-65 years who received an inactivated influenza vaccine. The sequenced sample was PBMCs from blood, obtained on the day of vaccination. The chain joins TRBV15 to TRBJ1-1; 7 nucleotides agree with TRBD1. The CDR3 region has the DNA TGTGCCACCAGCAGAGGGAATACAGGGGTTAGCACTGAAGCTTTCTTT. Its protein is CATSRGNTGVSTEAFF.